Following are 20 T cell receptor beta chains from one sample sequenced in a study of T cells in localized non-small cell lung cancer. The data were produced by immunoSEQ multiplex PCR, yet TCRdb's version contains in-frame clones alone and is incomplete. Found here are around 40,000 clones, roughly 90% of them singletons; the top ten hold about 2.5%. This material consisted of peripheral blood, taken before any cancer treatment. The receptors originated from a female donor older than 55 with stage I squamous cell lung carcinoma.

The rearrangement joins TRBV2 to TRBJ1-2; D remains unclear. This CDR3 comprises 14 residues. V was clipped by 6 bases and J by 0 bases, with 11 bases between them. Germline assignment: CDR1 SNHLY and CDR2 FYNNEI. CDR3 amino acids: CASSRSLSNYGYTF. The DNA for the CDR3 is TGTGCCAGCAGCCGGAGTCTCTCTAACTATGGCTACACCTTC.

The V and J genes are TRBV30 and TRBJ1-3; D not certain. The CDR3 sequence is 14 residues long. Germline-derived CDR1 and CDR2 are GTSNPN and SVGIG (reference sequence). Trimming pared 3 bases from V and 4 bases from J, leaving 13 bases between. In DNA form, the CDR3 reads TGTGCCTGGAGGACCGGGGTTTTCGGAAACACCATATATTTT. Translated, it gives CAWRTGVFGNTIYF.

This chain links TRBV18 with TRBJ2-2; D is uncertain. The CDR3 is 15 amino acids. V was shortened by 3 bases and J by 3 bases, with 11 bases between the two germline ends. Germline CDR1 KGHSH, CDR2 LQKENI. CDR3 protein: CASSPARSHTGELFF. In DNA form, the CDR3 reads TGTGCCAGCTCACCGGCTCGTTCCCACACCGGGGAGCTGTTTTTT. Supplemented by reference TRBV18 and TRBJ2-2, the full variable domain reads NAGVMQNPRHLVRRRGQEARLRCSPMKGHSHVYWYRQLPEEGLKFMVYLQKENIIDESGMPKERFSAEFPKEGPSILRIQQVVRGDSAAYFCASSPARSHTGELFFGEGSRLTVL.

CDR3 amino acids: CASSPRRTQETQYF. CDR3 nucleotides: TGTGCCAGCAGCCCCCGGCGGACTCAAGAGACCCAGTACTTC. The chain uses TRBV9 and TRBJ2-5; D may be TRBD2 (5 bases). The CDR3 runs to 14 residues. The germline CDR1 and CDR2 sequences are SGDLS and YYNGEE. Trimming took 4 bases from V and 2 from J, leaving 12 bases between them.

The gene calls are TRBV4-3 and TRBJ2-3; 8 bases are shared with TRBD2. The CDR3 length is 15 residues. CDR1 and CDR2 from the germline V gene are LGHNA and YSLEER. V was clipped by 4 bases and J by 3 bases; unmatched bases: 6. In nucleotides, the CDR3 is TGCGCCAGCAGCCTATCGACTAGCGTGACAGATACGCAGTATTTT. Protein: CASSLSTSVTDTQYF.

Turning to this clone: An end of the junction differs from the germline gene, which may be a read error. CDR3 coding DNA: TGCGCCATCAGTGAATGGCAGGACAATCAGCCCCAGCATTTT. Its protein product is CAISEWQDNQPQHF. V gene TRBV10-2 combines with J gene TRBJ1-5, with no clear D. Germline CDR1 is WSHSY and CDR2 is SAAADI. The CDR3 totals 14 residues.

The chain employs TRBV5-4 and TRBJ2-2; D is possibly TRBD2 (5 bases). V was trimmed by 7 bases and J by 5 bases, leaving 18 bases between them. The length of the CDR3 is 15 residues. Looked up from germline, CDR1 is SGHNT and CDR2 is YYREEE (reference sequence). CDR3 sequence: CASSFGLAGTGELFF. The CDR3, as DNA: TGTGCCAGCTCCTTCGGGCTAGCAGGTACCGGGGAGCTGTTTTTT.

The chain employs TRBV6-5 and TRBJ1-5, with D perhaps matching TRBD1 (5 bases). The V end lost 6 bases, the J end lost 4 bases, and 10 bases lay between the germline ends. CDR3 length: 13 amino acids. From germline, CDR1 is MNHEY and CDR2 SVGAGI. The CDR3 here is CASSRQRNQPQHF. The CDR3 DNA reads TGTGCCAGCAGCCGACAGCGTAATCAGCCCCAGCATTTT.

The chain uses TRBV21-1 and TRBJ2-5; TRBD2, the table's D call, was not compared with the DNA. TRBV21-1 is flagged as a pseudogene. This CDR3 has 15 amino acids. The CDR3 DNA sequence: TGTGCCAGCAGCAAAGTAGGGCGGGGCCAAGAGACCCAGTACTTC. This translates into CASSKVGRGQETQYF.

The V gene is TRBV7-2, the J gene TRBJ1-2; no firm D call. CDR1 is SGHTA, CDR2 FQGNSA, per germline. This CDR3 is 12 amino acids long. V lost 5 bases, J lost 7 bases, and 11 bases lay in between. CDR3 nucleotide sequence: TGTGCCAGCAGCGTAACTTTTTTTGGCTACACCTTC. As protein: CASSVTFFGYTF.

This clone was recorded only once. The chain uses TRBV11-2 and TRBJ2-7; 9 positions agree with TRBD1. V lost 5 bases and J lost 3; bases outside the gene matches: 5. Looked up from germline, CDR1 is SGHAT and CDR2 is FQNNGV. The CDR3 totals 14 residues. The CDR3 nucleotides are TGTGCCAGCAGCGTGGACAGGGGAAACTACGAGCAGTACTTC. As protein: CASSVDRGNYEQYF.

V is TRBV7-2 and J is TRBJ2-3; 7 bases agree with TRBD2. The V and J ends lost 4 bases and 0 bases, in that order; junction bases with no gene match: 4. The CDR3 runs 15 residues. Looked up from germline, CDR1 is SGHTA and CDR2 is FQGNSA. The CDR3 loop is CASSSPAGSTDTQYF. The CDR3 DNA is TGTGCCAGCAGCTCTCCAGCGGGAAGCACAGATACGCAGTATTTT.

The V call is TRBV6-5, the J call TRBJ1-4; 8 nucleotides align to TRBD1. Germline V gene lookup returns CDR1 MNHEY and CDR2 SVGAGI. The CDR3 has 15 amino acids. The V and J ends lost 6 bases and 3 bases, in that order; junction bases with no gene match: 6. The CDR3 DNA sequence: TGTGCCAGCAGGAAGCAGGGGGCAGCTAATGAAAAACTGTTTTTT. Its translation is CASRKQGAANEKLFF.

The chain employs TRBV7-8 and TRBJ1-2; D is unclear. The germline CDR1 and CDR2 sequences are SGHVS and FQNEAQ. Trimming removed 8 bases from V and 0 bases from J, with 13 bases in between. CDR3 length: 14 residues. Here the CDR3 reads CASARSGSNYGYTF. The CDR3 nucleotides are TGTGCCAGCGCACGTAGCGGGTCTAACTATGGCTACACCTTC. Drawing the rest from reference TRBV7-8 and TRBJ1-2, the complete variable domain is GAGVSQSPRYKVAKRGQDVALRCDPISGHVSLFWYQQALGQGPEFLTYFQNEAQLDKSGLPSDRFFAERPEGSVSTLKIQRTQQEDSAVYLCASARSGSNYGYTFGSGTRLTVV.

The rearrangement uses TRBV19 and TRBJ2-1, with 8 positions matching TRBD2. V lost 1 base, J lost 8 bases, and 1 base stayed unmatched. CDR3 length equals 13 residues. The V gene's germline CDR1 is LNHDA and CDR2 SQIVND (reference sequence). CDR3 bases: TGTGCCAGTAGTATAGCGGGAGGGGATGAGCAGTTCTTC. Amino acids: CASSIAGGDEQFF.

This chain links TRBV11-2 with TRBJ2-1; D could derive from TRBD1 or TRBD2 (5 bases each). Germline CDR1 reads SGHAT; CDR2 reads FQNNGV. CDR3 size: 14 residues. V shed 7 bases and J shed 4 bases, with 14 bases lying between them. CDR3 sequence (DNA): TGTGCCAGCAACCCCGGGACCCCTTACAATGAGCAGTTCTTC. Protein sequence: CASNPGTPYNEQFF.

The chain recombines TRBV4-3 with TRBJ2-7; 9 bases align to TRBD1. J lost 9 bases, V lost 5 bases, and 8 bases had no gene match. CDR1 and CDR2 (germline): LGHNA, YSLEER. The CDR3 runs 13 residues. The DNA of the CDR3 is TGCGCCAGCAGCGATCGACAGGGGGGCTGGCAGTACTTC. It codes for CASSDRQGGWQYF.

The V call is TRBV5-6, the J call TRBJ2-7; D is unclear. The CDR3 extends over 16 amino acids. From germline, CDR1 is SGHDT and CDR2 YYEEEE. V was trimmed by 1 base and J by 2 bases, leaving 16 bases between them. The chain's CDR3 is CASSLLHIGPAYEQYF. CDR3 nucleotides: TGTGCCAGCAGCTTGTTACATATAGGGCCTGCCTACGAGCAGTACTTC.

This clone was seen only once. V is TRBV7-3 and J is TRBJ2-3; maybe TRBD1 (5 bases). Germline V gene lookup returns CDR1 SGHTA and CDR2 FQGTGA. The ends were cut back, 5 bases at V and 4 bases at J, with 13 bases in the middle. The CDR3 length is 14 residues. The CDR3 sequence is CASSLQGPADTQYF. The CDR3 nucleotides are TGTGCCAGCAGCCTCCAGGGCCCAGCAGATACGCAGTATTTT.

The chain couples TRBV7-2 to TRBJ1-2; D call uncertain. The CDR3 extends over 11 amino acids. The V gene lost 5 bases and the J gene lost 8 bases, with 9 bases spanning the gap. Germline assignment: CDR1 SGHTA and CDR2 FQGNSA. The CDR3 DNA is TGTGCCAGCAGCAGGACTGCCGGCTACACCTTC. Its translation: CASSRTAGYTF.